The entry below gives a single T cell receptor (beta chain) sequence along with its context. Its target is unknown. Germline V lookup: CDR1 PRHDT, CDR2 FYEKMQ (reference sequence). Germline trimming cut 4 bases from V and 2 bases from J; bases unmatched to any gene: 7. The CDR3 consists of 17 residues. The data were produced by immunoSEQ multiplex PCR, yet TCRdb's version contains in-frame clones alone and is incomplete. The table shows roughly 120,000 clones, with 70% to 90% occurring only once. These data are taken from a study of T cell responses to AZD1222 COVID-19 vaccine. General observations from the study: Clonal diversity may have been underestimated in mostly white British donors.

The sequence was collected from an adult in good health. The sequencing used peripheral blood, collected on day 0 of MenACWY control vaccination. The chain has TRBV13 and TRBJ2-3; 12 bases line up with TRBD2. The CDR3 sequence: CASSSYRTSGATDTQYF. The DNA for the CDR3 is TGTGCCAGCAGCTCGTATAGGACTAGCGGGGCCACAGATACGCAGTATTTT.